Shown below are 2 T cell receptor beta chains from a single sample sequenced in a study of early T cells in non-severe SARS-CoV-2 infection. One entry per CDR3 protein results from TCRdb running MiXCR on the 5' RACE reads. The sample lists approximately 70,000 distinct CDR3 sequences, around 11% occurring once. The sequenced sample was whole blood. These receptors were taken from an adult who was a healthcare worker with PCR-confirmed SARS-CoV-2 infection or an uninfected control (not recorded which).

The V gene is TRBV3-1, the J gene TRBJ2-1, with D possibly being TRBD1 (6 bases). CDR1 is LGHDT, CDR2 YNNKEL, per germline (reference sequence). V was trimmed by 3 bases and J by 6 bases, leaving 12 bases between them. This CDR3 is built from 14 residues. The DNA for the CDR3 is TGTGCCAGCAGCCAGAGTTTCAGGGGCAATGAGCAGTTCTTC. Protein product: CASSQSFRGNEQFF.

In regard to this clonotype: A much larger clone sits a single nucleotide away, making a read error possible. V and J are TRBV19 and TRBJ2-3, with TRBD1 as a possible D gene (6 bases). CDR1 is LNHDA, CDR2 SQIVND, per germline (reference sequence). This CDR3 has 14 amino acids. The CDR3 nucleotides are TGTGTCAGTAGTAGAGGACAGTACACAGATACGCAGTATTTT. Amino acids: CVSSRGQYTDTQYF.